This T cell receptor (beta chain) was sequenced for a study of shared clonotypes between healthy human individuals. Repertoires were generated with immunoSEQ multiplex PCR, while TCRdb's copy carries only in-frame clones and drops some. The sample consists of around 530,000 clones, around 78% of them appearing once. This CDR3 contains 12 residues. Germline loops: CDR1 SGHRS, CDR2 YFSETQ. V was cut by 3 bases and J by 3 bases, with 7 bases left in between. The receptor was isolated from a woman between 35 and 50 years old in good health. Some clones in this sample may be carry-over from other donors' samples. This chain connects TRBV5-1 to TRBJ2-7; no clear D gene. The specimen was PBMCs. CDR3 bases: TGCGCCAGCAGCTCCAATCGCTACGAGCAGTACTTC. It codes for CASSSNRYEQYF.